The T cell receptor (beta chain) under discussion was sequenced for a study of T cell responses to AZD1222 COVID-19 vaccine. Looked up from germline, CDR1 is SNHLY and CDR2 is FYNNEI. The CDR3 spans 15 residues. Trimming took off 6 bases at V and 1 base at J, with 15 bases between the two ends. Here immunoSEQ multiplex PCR was the method, and the copy in TCRdb shows in-frame clones only, minus some. In the table there are 80,000 to 100,000 clones, under 90% of which are singletons. The receptor was derived from an adult in good health. The chain uses TRBV2 and TRBJ1-1; perhaps TRBD1 as D (6 bases). Sequenced material: peripheral blood, taken on day 0 of MenACWY control vaccination. In nucleotides, the CDR3 is TGTGCCAGCAGCCTTATGGGGGCGGGGAACACTGAAGCTTTCTTT. This translates into CASSLMGAGNTEAFF.